The 26 T cell receptor beta chains given below trace back to one sample, sequenced in a study of T cells in localized non-small cell lung cancer. Generated by immunoSEQ multiplex PCR, the TCRdb table keeps only in-frame clones and is missing some. Here the sample spans some 64,000 clones, around 81% being singletons. The material was PBMCs, obtained before any cancer treatment. These receptors were obtained from a man aged 40 to 75 with stage II lung adenocarcinoma.

J is TRBJ1-2 and V is TRBV7-2; the D gene is possibly TRBD1 (6 bases). V lost 4 bases, J lost 2 bases, and 11 bases lay in between. Per the germline V gene, CDR1 is SGHTA and CDR2 is FQGNSA. The length of the CDR3 is 14 residues. CDR3 nucleotides: TGTGCCAGCAGCTCGCCCCAGGGGAACTATGGCTACACCTTC. Residues: CASSSPQGNYGYTF.

The rearrangement joins TRBV6-1 to TRBJ2-5; D is unclear. The CDR3 totals 13 residues. Germline values: CDR1 MNHNS, CDR2 SASEGT. Trimming took off 2 bases at V and 6 bases at J, with 10 bases between the two ends. The CDR3 here is CASSEPTRKTQYF. Here the CDR3 DNA reads TGTGCCAGCAGTGAACCTACAAGGAAGACCCAGTACTTC.

This sequence joins TRBV19 and TRBJ1-4; D unresolved. CDR1 LNHDA and CDR2 SQIVND come from the germline V gene (reference sequence). Deletions cut 5 bases from V and 6 bases from J, with 16 bases between. This CDR3 spans 15 amino acids. CDR3 sequence: CASSLGWFNDEKLFF. The CDR3 DNA reads TGTGCCAGTAGTCTCGGGTGGTTTAACGATGAAAAACTGTTTTTT. The whole variable domain, filled in from reference TRBV19 and TRBJ1-4, reads DGGITQSPKYLFRKEGQNVTLSCEQNLNHDAMYWYRQDPGQGLRLIYYSQIVNDFQKGDIAEGYSVSREKKESFPLTVTSAQKNPTAFYLCASSLGWFNDEKLFFGSGTQLSVL.

This sequence joins TRBV15 and TRBJ1-3; weak D call: TRBD1 (5 bases). CDR1 LNHNV and CDR2 YYDKDF come from the germline V gene (reference sequence). The length of the CDR3 is 13 residues. The germline V and J ends were trimmed by 6 bases and 1 base, with 7 bases remaining between them. Here the CDR3 reads CATRGASGNTIYF. The CDR3 DNA sequence: TGTGCCACCAGAGGGGCTTCTGGAAACACCATATATTTT.

This sequence joins TRBV4-1 and TRBJ1-4; D gene uncertain. Deletions cut 4 bases from V and 0 bases from J, with 12 bases between. This CDR3 has 16 amino acids. Per the germline V gene, CDR1 is MGHRA and CDR2 is YSYEKL. CDR3 nucleotides: TGCGCCAGCAGCCGCCGTTTCCCACCAACTAATGAAAAACTGTTTTTT. Translation: CASSRRFPPTNEKLFF.

The rearrangement links TRBV9 to TRBJ2-1; TRBD1 agrees at 10 bases. The CDR3 contains 16 residues. Germline assignment: CDR1 SGDLS and CDR2 YYNGEE. The ends lost 4 bases at V and 2 bases at J; junction bases unmatched: 6. The CDR3 DNA reads as TGTGCCAGCAGCTTCTCCGGGACAGGGGCCTACAATGAGCAGTTCTTC. This gives the protein CASSFSGTGAYNEQFF.

This chain connects TRBV27 to TRBJ1-3; D is perhaps TRBD1 (6 bases). The CDR3 covers 17 residues. V dropped 6 bases and J dropped 0 bases, with 18 bases sitting between them. Germline V gives CDR1 MNHEY, CDR2 SMNVEV (reference sequence). CDR3 sequence: CASRATGLATSGNTIYF. The CDR3 coding sequence is TGTGCCAGCAGGGCGACAGGTCTGGCTACCTCTGGAAACACCATATATTTT.

V is TRBV4-3 and J is TRBJ1-4; D is perhaps TRBD1 (5 bases). CDR3 size: 15 residues. Trimming took off 0 bases at V and 6 bases at J, with 11 bases between the two ends. The germline gives CDR1 LGHNA, CDR2 YSLEER. The CDR3 DNA reads TGCGCCAGCAGCCAAGAAAACAGAGGGGATGAAAAACTGTTTTTT. This translates into CASSQENRGDEKLFF.

The CDR3: CAIRSGSGRANTGELFF. In nucleotides, the CDR3 is TGTGCCATCCGGTCCGGTAGCGGGAGAGCGAACACCGGGGAGCTGTTTTTT. The chain employs TRBV10-3 and TRBJ2-2, with 9 bases that match TRBD2. This CDR3 is built from 17 residues. Germline values: CDR1 ENHRY, CDR2 SYGVKD. Trimming took 8 bases from V and 0 from J; bases not matched to a gene: 10.

This clone was counted between two and nine times. The chain recombines TRBV5-1 with TRBJ1-1; D not resolved. V gave up 5 bases and J gave up 1 base, with 12 bases separating them. The CDR3 sequence is 14 residues long. From germline, CDR1 is SGHRS and CDR2 YFSETQ. In DNA form, the CDR3 reads TGCGCCAGCAGTGAAGCACTCACGAACACTGAAGCTTTCTTT. Translating it yields CASSEALTNTEAFF.

The chain carries TRBV19 and TRBJ1-2; the D gene is possibly TRBD1 (5 bases). The CDR3 extends over 14 amino acids. Trimming left V 0 bases short and J 5 bases short, with 10 bases between. Per the germline V gene, CDR1 is LNHDA and CDR2 is SQIVND (reference sequence). As DNA, the CDR3 is TGTGCCAGTAGTATAGAGGTGGCAGGGTATGGCTACACCTTC. Protein product: CASSIEVAGYGYTF.

This rearrangement joins TRBV19 to TRBJ1-4, with D maybe TRBD1 (6 bases). V lost 7 bases, J lost 8 bases, and 23 bases lay in between. Germline loops: CDR1 LNHDA, CDR2 SQIVND (reference sequence). This CDR3 spans 16 amino acids. Here the CDR3 DNA reads TGTGCCAGTAACCCGACCAGACAGGCAAAGGAGGAAAAACTGTTTTTT. Protein: CASNPTRQAKEEKLFF.

The chain uses TRBV28 and TRBJ1-2; 7 bases map to TRBD1. Germline CDR1 reads MDHEN; CDR2 reads SYDVKM. This CDR3 contains 14 residues. With V trimmed by 6 bases and J by 2 bases, 6 bases remained unmatched. CDR3 loop: CASSPGQSNYGYTF. As DNA, the CDR3 is TGTGCCAGCAGCCCGGGACAGAGCAACTATGGCTACACCTTC.

V and J are TRBV15 and TRBJ2-3; 8 bases align to TRBD1. Trimming took 0 bases from V and 5 from J; bases not matched to a gene: 13. The CDR3 has 18 amino acids. Germline V gene lookup returns CDR1 LNHNV and CDR2 YYDKDF (reference sequence). For the CDR3, the DNA is TGTGCCACCAGCAGAGATCTGGGCCAGGGGGCGATCGGAGATACGCAGTATTTT. Encoded protein: CATSRDLGQGAIGDTQYF.

The V call is TRBV6-5, the J call TRBJ2-3; no firm D call. Germline CDR1 is MNHEY and CDR2 is SVGAGI. Deletions cut 0 bases from V and 0 bases from J, with 7 bases between. The CDR3 totals 15 residues. CDR3 nucleotides: TGTGCCAGCAGTTACTCGACCCCTAGCACAGATACGCAGTATTTT. Translation gives CASSYSTPSTDTQYF.

The rearrangement joins TRBV15 to TRBJ2-7, with no clear D. Between the trimmed V and J ends, which lost 0 bases and 2 bases, there was a span of 8 bases. This CDR3 comprises 14 residues. The germline gives CDR1 LNHNV, CDR2 YYDKDF (reference sequence). This chain's CDR3 is CATSRDTGTYEQYF. In nucleotides, the CDR3 is TGTGCCACCAGCAGAGATACTGGGACCTACGAGCAGTACTTC.

The chain uses TRBV5-1 and TRBJ2-1; D is ambiguous. Germline lookup yields CDR1 SGHRS and CDR2 YFSETQ. V gave up 4 bases and J gave up 0 bases, with 11 bases separating them. The CDR3 is 15 residues long. The CDR3: CASSPGRFSYNEQFF. The CDR3 coding sequence is TGCGCCAGCAGCCCAGGCAGGTTCTCCTACAATGAGCAGTTCTTC.

The rearrangement joins TRBV11-2 to TRBJ1-3; D gene unclear. This CDR3 comprises 16 residues. Germline V gene sequence: CDR1 SGHAT, CDR2 FQNNGV. With 1 base removed from V and 2 bases from J, the gap between germline ends came to 12 bases. The chain's CDR3 is CASSLVTASAGNTIYF. CDR3 in DNA: TGTGCCAGCAGCTTAGTAACGGCGTCGGCTGGAAACACCATATATTTT.

J is TRBJ2-1 and V is TRBV10-3, with D maybe TRBD1 (5 bases). V was cut by 5 bases and J by 5 bases, with 13 bases left in between. The CDR3 is 14 amino acids. Germline CDR1 is ENHRY and CDR2 is SYGVKD. The CDR3 nucleotides are TGTGCCATCAGTCAACACTTGACAGACAATGAGCAGTTCTTC. As protein: CAISQHLTDNEQFF.

V and J are TRBV7-2 and TRBJ2-1, with 9 positions matching TRBD2. The V gene end was trimmed by 2 bases and the J gene end by 15 bases; junction bases not matched to a gene: 8. Per germline, CDR1 SGHTA and CDR2 FQGNSA. The CDR3 totals 13 residues. Here the CDR3 reads CASSLYRREGGFF. CDR3 coding DNA: TGTGCCAGCAGCTTATATCGGCGGGAGGGGGGGTTCTTC. Variable domain in full (rest from reference TRBV7-2 and TRBJ2-1): GAGVSQSPSNKVTEKGKDVELRCDPISGHTALYWYRQSLGQGLEFLIYFQGNSAPDKSGLPSDRFSAERTGGSVSTLTIQRTQQEDSAVYLCASSLYRREGGFFGPGTRLTVL.

The V call is TRBV27, the J call TRBJ2-7; D remains ambiguous. V shed 4 bases and J shed 3 bases, with 13 bases lying between them. The CDR3 has 14 amino acids. Looked up from germline, CDR1 is MNHEY and CDR2 is SMNVEV (reference sequence). The CDR3 DNA is TGTGCCAGCAGTTCGGCCCCCGCCTTCTACGAGCAGTACTTC. Protein product: CASSSAPAFYEQYF.

On this clone: One end of the junction does not line up with germline, which may come from a read error. V is TRBV7-7 and J is TRBJ2-4; no clear D. CDR3 size: 13 residues. Germline V gene data show CDR1 as SSHAT and CDR2 as FNYEAQ (reference sequence). The CDR3 DNA sequence: TGTGCTAGCAGCTATACACTTGGGGACATTCAGTACTTC. It is translated as CASSYTLGDIQYF.

This chain connects TRBV18 to TRBJ2-1, with D perhaps assigned TRBD1 or TRBD2 (7 bases each). The CDR3 is 14 amino acids. V lost 6 bases to trimming and J lost 3 bases, with 12 bases between them. Germline V CDR1 and CDR2: KGHSH, LQKENI. The CDR3 DNA reads TGTGCCAGCTCCCCAGGGGGGGTCTACAATGAGCAGTTCTTC. Translating it yields CASSPGGVYNEQFF.

This clone has more than one count but fewer than ten. The chain combines TRBV30 with TRBJ1-5, with no clear D. CDR1 is GTSNPN and CDR2 is SVGIG in the germline V gene (reference sequence). V was pared by 0 bases and J by 3 bases, with 3 bases between. The length of the CDR3 is 12 residues. The DNA of the CDR3 is TGTGCCTGGAGTGTCGCCAATCAGCCCCAGCATTTT. Its translation is CAWSVANQPQHF.

The chain carries TRBV29-1 and TRBJ2-1; either TRBD1 or TRBD2 may fit D (5 bases each). V shed 1 base and J shed 10 bases, with 11 bases lying between them. Germline V gives CDR1 SQVTM, CDR2 ANQGSEA. There are 12 residues in the CDR3. CDR3 region: CSVEAQAGEQFF. DNA for the CDR3: TGCAGCGTTGAAGCACAGGCGGGCGAGCAGTTCTTC.

The V gene is TRBV7-8, the J gene TRBJ1-2; TRBD1 is a possible D gene (5 bases). The CDR3 has 14 residues. The germline gives CDR1 SGHVS, CDR2 FQNEAQ. Trimming removed 2 bases from V and 6 bases from J, with 13 bases in between. Here the CDR3 reads CASSLRGESNGYTF. The DNA of the CDR3 is TGTGCCAGCAGCTTAAGGGGCGAAAGTAATGGCTACACCTTC.